The clone carrying this T cell receptor beta chain was recorded a few times. Combining a sample-barcoded 5' primer with a J-beta primer mix, a second PCR ran for roughly 7 to 11 cycles. TCRdb reprocessed the 5' RACE reads with MiXCR, giving one entry per CDR3 protein. The table shows around 1,500,000 distinct CDR3 sequences, with 28% occurring only once. CDR3 length: 14 amino acids. Between the trimmed V and J ends, which lost 0 bases and 12 bases, there was a span of 15 bases. The germline CDR1 and CDR2 sequences are SGHAT and FQNNGV. This sample is drawn from a study of blood T cells in healthy people across ages. Donors were healthy Caucasian individuals from Russia aged about 6 to 90.

This receptor was taken from a woman aged 30 to 39 in good health. The chain carries TRBV11-2 and TRBJ2-1; D remains ambiguous. The specimen sequenced was blood. The chain's CDR3 is CASSLDRRPKGQFF. CDR3 sequence (DNA): TGTGCCAGCAGCTTAGACAGGCGCCCGAAGGGGCAGTTCTTC.